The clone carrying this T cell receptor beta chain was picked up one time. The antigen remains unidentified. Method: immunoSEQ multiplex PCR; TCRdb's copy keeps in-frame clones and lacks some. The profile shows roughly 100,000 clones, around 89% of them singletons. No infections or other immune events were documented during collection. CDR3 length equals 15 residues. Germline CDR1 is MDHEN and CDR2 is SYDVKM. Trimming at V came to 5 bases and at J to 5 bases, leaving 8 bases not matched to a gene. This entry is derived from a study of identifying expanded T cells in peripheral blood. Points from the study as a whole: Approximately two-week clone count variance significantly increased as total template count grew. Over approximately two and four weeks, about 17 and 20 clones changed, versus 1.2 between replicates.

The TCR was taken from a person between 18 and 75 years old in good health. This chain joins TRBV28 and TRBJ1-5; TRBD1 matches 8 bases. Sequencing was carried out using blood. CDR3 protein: CASSRGDRKDQPQHF. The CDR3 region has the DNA TGTGCCAGCAGTCGGGGGGACAGGAAGGATCAGCCCCAGCATTTT.